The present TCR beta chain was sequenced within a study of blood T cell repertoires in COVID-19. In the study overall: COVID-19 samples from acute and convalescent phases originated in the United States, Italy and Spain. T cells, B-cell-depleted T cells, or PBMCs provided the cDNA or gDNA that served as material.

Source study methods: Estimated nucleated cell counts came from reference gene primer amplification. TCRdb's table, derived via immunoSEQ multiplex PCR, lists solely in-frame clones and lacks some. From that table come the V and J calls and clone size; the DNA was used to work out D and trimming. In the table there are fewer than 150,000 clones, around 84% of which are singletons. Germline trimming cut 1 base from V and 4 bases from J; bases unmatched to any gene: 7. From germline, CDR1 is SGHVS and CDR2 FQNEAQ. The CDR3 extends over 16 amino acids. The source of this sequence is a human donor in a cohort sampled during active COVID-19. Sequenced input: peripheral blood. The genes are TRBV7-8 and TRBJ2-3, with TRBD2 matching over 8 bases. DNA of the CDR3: TGTGCCAGCAGCTTAGAATCGCGGGGGGACGCAGATACGCAGTATTTT. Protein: CASSLESRGDADTQYF.